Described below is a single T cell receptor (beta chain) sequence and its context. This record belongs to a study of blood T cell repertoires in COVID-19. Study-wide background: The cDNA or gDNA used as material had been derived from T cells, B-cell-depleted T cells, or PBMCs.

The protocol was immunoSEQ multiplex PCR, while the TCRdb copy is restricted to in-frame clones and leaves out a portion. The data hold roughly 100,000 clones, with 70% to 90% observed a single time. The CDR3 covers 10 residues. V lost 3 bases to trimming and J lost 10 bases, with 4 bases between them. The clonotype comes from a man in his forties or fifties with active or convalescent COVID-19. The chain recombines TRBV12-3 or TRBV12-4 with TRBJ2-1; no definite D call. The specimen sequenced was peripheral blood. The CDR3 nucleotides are TGTGCCAGCAGTTTGCGGGAGCAGTTCTTC. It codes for CASSLREQFF.